This passage covers 21 T cell receptor beta chains from one sample sequenced in a study of graft-versus-host responses after intestinal transplantation. The table came from immunoSEQ multiplex PCR; TCRdb's copy has only in-frame clones and leaves some out. This table has 20,000 to 25,000 clones, about 39% appearing once. The sequenced sample was alloreactive CD4+ T cells from a mixed lymphocyte reaction culture, obtained before intestinal transplant. The sample's subset: CFSE-low proliferating T cells sorted from approximately 6-day pre-transplant mixed lymphocyte reaction (GvH or HvG direction). The receptors were sampled from a human patient who received an intestinal transplant.

V and J are TRBV5-4 and TRBJ2-3; 12 bases match TRBD2. The CDR3 consists of 16 residues. Losses at the gene ends were 1 base for V and 3 bases for J; bases not matched to a gene: 3. The V gene's germline CDR1 is SGHNT and CDR2 YYREEE (reference sequence). CDR3 DNA: TGTGCCAGCAGCTTGACTAGCGGGAGGACTACAGATACGCAGTATTTT. Translation: CASSLTSGRTTDTQYF.

The sample holds a few counts of this clone. This CDR3 is CASFNGAGGRETQYF. CDR3 sequence (DNA): TGTGCCAGCTTCAATGGAGCGGGGGGGCGGGAGACCCAGTACTTC. The chain is built from TRBV7-9 and TRBJ2-5, with 10 bases fitting TRBD2. V was clipped by 8 bases and J by 5 bases; unmatched bases: 11. Looked up from germline, CDR1 is SEHNR and CDR2 is FQNEAQ (reference sequence). The CDR3 loop spans 15 amino acids.

In DNA form, the CDR3 reads TGCGCCAGCAGCTTGGTCGGGAGAGCGGAAGATACGCAGTATTTT. Protein: CASSLVGRAEDTQYF. The chain links TRBV5-1 to TRBJ2-3, with D perhaps matching TRBD2 (6 bases). Trimming took off 0 bases at V and 5 bases at J, with 13 bases between the two ends. The CDR3 runs 15 residues. The V gene's germline CDR1 is SGHRS and CDR2 YFSETQ.

This clone has a handful of counts. The chain carries TRBV7-2 and TRBJ1-2; weak D call: TRBD1 (6 bases). This CDR3 comprises 16 residues. Trimming left V 1 base short and J 0 bases short, with 12 bases between. CDR1 is SGHTA and CDR2 is FQGNSA in the germline V gene. The CDR3 here is CASSLGGQLANYGYTF. The CDR3 nucleotides are TGTGCCAGCAGCTTAGGTGGACAGTTAGCTAACTATGGCTACACCTTC.

There are a few counts of this clone. CDR3 sequence reads: CASSTLAGYSNQPQHF. As DNA, the CDR3 is TGTGCCAGTAGTACCCTAGCGGGGTATAGCAATCAGCCCCAGCATTTT. V usage is TRBV19 and J usage is TRBJ1-5; D is ambiguous. In germline, CDR1 is LNHDA, CDR2 SQIVND (reference sequence). The CDR3 totals 16 residues. Trimming removed 4 bases at V and 0 bases at J, with 13 bases between.

The chain uses TRBV19 and TRBJ2-3; no clear D. The V gene lost 0 bases and the J gene lost 2 bases, with 15 bases spanning the gap. The CDR3 extends over 17 amino acids. The germline gives CDR1 LNHDA, CDR2 SQIVND (reference sequence). The CDR3 bases are TGTGCCAGTAGTATAGATGGGTCCGGGTACCTCACAGATACGCAGTATTTT. This translates into CASSIDGSGYLTDTQYF.

This clone occurred once. The chain links TRBV11-3 to TRBJ2-5; D is possibly TRBD1 (6 bases). Germline loops: CDR1 SGHNT, CDR2 YENEEA. The CDR3 contains 15 residues. The V gene lost 1 base and the J gene lost 1 base, with 10 bases spanning the gap. CDR3 nucleotide sequence: TGTGCCAGCAGCTTAGGGAGGACAGCCCAAGAGACCCAGTACTTC. As protein: CASSLGRTAQETQYF.

V is TRBV11-3 and J is TRBJ2-1; 13 bases agree with TRBD2. With 3 bases clipped from V and 12 bases from J, the junction kept 5 bases outside the gene matches. The CDR3 covers 14 residues. The germline V gene has CDR1 SGHNT and CDR2 YENEEA. The CDR3 nucleotides read TGTGCCAGCAGCTTGACTAGCGGGGGGTCAGGGCAGTTCTTC. Encoded protein: CASSLTSGGSGQFF.

J is TRBJ1-5 and V is TRBV4-2; maybe TRBD1 (5 bases). Deletions cut 4 bases from V and 1 base from J, with 14 bases between. The CDR3 totals 16 residues. Germline V gene lookup returns CDR1 LGHNA and CDR2 YNFKEQ. CDR3 sequence (DNA): TGTGCCAGCAGCCGAGTGCAAGGGGTGAGCAATCAGCCCCAGCATTTT. It specifies CASSRVQGVSNQPQHF.

This sequence joins TRBV18 and TRBJ2-1; 11 bases align to TRBD2. The CDR3 spans 14 residues. Per the germline V gene, CDR1 is KGHSH and CDR2 is LQKENI. After removal of 3 bases from V and 6 bases from J, the junction contained 1 base not matched to a gene. The CDR3 spells CASSPSGRGNEQFF. The CDR3, as DNA: TGTGCCAGCTCACCTAGCGGGAGGGGCAATGAGCAGTTCTTC.

The gene calls are TRBV18 and TRBJ1-5; the D gene is possibly TRBD1 (6 bases). Per germline, CDR1 KGHSH and CDR2 LQKENI. With 0 bases removed from V and 2 bases from J, the gap between germline ends came to 11 bases. The CDR3 runs to 16 residues. The chain's CDR3 is CASSPPGHRGNQPQHF. DNA of the CDR3: TGTGCCAGCTCACCACCGGGACATAGGGGCAATCAGCCCCAGCATTTT.

This clone was found once. This chain uses TRBV19 with TRBJ1-1; TRBD1 matches at 11 bases. CDR1 and CDR2 from the germline V gene are LNHDA and SQIVND (reference sequence). The J segment lost 4 bases and the V segment lost 5 bases, leaving 6 bases of the junction unmatched. There are 15 residues in the CDR3. The CDR3 here is CASSFTGTGGTEAFF. CDR3 DNA sequence: TGTGCCAGTAGTTTCACCGGGACAGGGGGCACTGAAGCTTTCTTT.

The chain's CDR3 is CASSLGLAGYSETQYF. The DNA for the CDR3 is TGCGCCAGCAGCTTAGGACTAGCGGGATACTCGGAGACCCAGTACTTC. V usage is TRBV5-1 and J usage is TRBJ2-5; TRBD2 matches 12 bases. V was pared by 2 bases and J by 5 bases, with 7 bases of the junction left unmatched. This CDR3 has 16 residues. Germline loops: CDR1 SGHRS, CDR2 YFSETQ.

J is TRBJ1-4 and V is TRBV6-5; tentatively, D is TRBD1 (6 bases). The CDR3 totals 13 residues. Trimming left V 6 bases short and J 5 bases short, with 10 bases between. From germline, CDR1 is MNHEY and CDR2 SVGAGI. The CDR3 is CASRDSPNEKLFF. The CDR3, as DNA: TGTGCCAGCAGGGACAGTCCAAATGAAAAACTGTTTTTT.

The J gene is TRBJ2-1, the V gene TRBV30, with D tentatively TRBD1 (5 bases). The CDR3 totals 12 residues. Trimming left V 2 bases short and J 4 bases short, with 6 bases between. Germline V gene data show CDR1 as GTSNPN and CDR2 as SVGIG (reference sequence). CDR3 residues: CAWSRGYNEQFF. As DNA, the CDR3 is TGTGCCTGGAGTAGGGGATACAATGAGCAGTTCTTC.

Only a few counts were recorded for this clone. The chain couples TRBV2 to TRBJ2-3; 11 nucleotides match TRBD2. CDR3 size: 15 residues. Per germline, CDR1 SNHLY and CDR2 FYNNEI. Unmatched junction bases numbered 7, after V lost 5 bases and J lost 6 bases. The CDR3, as DNA: TGTGCCAGCAGTTGGACTAGCGGGCCGCCCGATACGCAGTATTTT. Translated: CASSWTSGPPDTQYF.

The V and J genes are TRBV7-9 and TRBJ2-2, with 12 bases fitting TRBD2. This CDR3 has 18 residues. Germline V gene data show CDR1 as SEHNR and CDR2 as FQNEAQ (reference sequence). V lost 10 bases and J lost 3; bases outside the gene matches: 15. The CDR3 nucleotides are TGTGCCAACCACCCCTCTCTAGCGGGAGGGGGGGACACCGGGGAGCTGTTTTTT. This sequence encodes CANHPSLAGGGDTGELFF.

The V gene is TRBV5-1, the J gene TRBJ2-5, with 14 bases that match TRBD2. The CDR3 spans 16 residues. The junction had 6 bases not matched to a gene; V was cut back by 4 bases and J by 4 bases. Germline V gene lookup returns CDR1 SGHRS and CDR2 YFSETQ. CDR3 sequence (DNA): TGCGCCAGCAGCGCCACGACTAGCGGGGGGGCAGAGACCCAGTACTTC. This gives the protein CASSATTSGGAETQYF.

This clone was detected only a few times. The CDR3 region is CASSQVRGNTEAFF. CDR3 nucleotides: TGTGCCAGCAGCCAAGTACGGGGGAACACTGAAGCTTTCTTT. The chain recombines TRBV14 with TRBJ1-1; D remains unclear. CDR3 length equals 14 residues. V lost 1 base and J 1 base, leaving 7 bases between the germline ends. Germline V lookup: CDR1 SGHDN, CDR2 FVKESK.

The J gene is TRBJ2-1, the V gene TRBV7-2; 12 nucleotides line up with TRBD1. This CDR3 region has 17 residues. Trimming removed 2 bases from V and 7 bases from J; junction bases left unmatched: 9. Germline lookup yields CDR1 SGHTA and CDR2 FQGNSA. The CDR3 spells CASSLWRDRGQANEQFF. In DNA form, the CDR3 reads TGTGCCAGCAGCTTATGGAGGGACAGGGGGCAGGCAAATGAGCAGTTCTTC.

The chain recombines TRBV28 with TRBJ1-1; no definite D call. Trimming took off 1 base at V and 7 bases at J, with 7 bases between the two ends. The CDR3 totals 12 residues. Germline V gene data show CDR1 as MDHEN and CDR2 as SYDVKM. CDR3 nucleotide sequence: TGTGCCAGCAGTTTATTATTCCGTGAAGCTTTCTTT. Amino acids: CASSLLFREAFF.